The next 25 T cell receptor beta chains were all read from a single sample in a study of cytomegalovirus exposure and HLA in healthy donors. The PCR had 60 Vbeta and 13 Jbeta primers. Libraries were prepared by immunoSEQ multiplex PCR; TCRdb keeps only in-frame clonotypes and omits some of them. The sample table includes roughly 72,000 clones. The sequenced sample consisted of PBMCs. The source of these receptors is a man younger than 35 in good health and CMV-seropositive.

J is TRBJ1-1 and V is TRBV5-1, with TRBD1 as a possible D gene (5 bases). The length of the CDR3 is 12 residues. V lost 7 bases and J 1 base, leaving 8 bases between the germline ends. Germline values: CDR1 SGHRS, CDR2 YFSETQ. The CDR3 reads CASQDRNTEAFF. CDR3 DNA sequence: TGCGCCAGCCAAGACAGGAACACTGAAGCTTTCTTT.

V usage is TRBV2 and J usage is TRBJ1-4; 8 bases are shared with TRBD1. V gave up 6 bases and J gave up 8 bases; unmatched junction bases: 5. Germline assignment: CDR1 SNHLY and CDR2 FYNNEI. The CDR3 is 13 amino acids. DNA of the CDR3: TGTGCCAGCAGCGTGACAGGGGACGAAAAACTGTTTTTT. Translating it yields CASSVTGDEKLFF.

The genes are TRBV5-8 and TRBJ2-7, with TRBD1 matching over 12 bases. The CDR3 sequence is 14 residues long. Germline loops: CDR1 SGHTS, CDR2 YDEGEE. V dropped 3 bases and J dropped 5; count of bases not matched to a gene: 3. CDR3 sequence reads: CASSWGQGANEQYF. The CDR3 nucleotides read TGTGCCAGCAGCTGGGGACAGGGGGCCAACGAGCAGTACTTC.

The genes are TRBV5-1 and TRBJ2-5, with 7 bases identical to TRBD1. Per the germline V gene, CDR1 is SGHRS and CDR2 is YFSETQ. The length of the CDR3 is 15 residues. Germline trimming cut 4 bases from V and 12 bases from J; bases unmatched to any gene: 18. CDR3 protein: CASSPIRGSQGREYF. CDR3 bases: TGCGCCAGCAGCCCAATCAGGGGGTCACAAGGAAGGGAGTACTTC.

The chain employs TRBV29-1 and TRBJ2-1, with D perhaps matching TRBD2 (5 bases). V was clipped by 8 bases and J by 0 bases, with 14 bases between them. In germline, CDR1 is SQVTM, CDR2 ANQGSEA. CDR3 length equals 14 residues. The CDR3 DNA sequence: TGCAGCTACTTGCCGGCGGGCTCCTACAATGAGCAGTTCTTC. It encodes CSYLPAGSYNEQFF.

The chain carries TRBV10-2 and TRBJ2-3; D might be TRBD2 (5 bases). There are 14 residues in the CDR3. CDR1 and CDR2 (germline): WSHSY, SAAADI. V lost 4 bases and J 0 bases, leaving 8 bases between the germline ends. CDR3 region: CASSGTSSTDTQYF. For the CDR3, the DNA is TGCGCCAGCAGTGGGACTTCTAGCACAGATACGCAGTATTTT.

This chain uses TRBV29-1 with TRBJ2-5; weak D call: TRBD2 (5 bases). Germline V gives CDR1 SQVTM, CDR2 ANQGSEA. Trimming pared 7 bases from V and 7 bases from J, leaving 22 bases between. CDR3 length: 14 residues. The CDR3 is CSATTSYRDGTQYF. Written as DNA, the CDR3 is TGCAGCGCCACCACTAGTTACCGAGATGGGACCCAGTACTTC.

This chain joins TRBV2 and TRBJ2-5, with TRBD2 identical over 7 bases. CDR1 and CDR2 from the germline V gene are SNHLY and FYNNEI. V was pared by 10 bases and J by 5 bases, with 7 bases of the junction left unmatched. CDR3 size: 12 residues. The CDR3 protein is CAILGEGETQYF. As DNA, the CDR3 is TGTGCCATCTTAGGGGAGGGGGAGACCCAGTACTTC.

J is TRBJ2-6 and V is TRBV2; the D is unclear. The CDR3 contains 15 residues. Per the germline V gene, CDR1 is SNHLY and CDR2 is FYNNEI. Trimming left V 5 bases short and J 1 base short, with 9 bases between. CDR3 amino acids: CASSPDWSGANVLTF. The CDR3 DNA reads TGTGCCAGCAGTCCTGACTGGTCTGGGGCCAACGTCCTGACTTTC.

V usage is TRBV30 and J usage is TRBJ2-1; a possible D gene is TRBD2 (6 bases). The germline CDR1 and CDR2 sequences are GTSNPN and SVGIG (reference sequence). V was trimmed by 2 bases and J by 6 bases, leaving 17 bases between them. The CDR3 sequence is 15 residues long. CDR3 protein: CAWSRLRLGPNEQFF. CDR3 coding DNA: TGTGCCTGGAGTCGTCTCCGACTAGGGCCCAATGAGCAGTTCTTC. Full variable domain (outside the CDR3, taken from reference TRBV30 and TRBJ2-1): SQTIHQWPATLVQPVGSPLSLECTVEGTSNPNLYWYRQAAGRGLQLLFYSVGIGQISSEVPQNLSASRPQDRQFILSSKKLLLSDSGFYLCAWSRLRLGPNEQFFGPGTRLTVL.

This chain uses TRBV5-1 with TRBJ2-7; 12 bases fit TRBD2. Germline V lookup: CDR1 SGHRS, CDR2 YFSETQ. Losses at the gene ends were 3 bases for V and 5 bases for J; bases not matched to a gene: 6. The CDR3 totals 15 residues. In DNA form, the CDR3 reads TGCGCCAGCAGCTACCGACTAGCGGGGGATGACGAGCAGTACTTC. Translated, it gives CASSYRLAGDDEQYF.

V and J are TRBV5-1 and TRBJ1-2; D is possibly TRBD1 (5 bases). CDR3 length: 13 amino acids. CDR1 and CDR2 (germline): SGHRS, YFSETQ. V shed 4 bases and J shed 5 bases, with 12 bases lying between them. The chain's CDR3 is CASSTDTMYGYTF. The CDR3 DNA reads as TGCGCCAGCAGCACGGACACCATGTATGGCTACACCTTC.

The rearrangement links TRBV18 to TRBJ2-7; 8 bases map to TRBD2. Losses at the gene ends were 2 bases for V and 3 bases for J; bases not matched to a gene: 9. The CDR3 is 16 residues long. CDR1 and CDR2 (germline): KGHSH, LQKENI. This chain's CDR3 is CASSPKGSGSFYEQYF. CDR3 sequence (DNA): TGTGCCAGCTCACCAAAGGGGAGCGGGAGCTTCTACGAGCAGTACTTC.

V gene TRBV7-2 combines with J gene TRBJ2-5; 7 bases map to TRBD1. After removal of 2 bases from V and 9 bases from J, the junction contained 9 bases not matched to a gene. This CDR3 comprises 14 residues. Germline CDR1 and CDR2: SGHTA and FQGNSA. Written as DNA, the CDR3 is TGTGCCAGCAGCTTAAACAGGGGAGCCCGTGCCCAGTACTTC. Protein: CASSLNRGARAQYF.

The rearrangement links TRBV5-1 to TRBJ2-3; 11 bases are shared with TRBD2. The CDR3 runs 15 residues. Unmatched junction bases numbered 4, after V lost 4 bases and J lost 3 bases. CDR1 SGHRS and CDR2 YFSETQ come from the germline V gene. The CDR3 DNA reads TGCGCCAGCAGCATAATAGCGGGAGGGACAGATACGCAGTATTTT. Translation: CASSIIAGGTDTQYF.

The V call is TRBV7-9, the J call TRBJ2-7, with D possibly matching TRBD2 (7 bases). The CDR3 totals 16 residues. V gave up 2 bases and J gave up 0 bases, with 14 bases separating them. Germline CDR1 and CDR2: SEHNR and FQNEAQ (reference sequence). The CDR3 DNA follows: TGTGCCAGCAGCTTATTTATCGGGGGGCCCTCCTACGAGCAGTACTTC. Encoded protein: CASSLFIGGPSYEQYF.

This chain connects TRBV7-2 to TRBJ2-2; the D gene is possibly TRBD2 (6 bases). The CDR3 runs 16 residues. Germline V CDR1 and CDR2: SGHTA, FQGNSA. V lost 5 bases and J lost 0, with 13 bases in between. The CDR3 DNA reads TGTGCCAGCAGCCTTCGGCGGGGCGCGAACACCGGGGAGCTGTTTTTT. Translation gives CASSLRRGANTGELFF.

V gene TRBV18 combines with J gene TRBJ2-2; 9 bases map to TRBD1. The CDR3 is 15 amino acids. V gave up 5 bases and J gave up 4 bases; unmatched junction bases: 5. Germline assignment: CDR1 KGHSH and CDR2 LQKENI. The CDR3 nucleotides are TGTGCCAGCTCAATGGACAGGGGAGGCACCGGGGAGCTGTTTTTT. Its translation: CASSMDRGGTGELFF.

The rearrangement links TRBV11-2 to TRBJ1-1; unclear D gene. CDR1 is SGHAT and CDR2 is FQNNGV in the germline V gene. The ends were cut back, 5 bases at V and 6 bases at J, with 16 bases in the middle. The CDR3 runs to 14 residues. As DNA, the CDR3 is TGTGCCAGCAGCCCCCGACCGGGTGCCGCTGAAGCTTTCTTT. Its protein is CASSPRPGAAEAFF.

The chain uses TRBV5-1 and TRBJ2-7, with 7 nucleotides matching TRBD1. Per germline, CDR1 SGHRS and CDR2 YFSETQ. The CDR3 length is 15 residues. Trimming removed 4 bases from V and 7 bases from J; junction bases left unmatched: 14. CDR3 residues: CASSLAQRQGGEQYF. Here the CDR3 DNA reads TGCGCCAGCAGCCTAGCCCAAAGACAGGGCGGGGAGCAGTACTTC. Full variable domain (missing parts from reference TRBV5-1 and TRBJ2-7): KAGVTQTPRYLIKTRGQQVTLSCSPISGHRSVSWYQQTPGQGLQFLFEYFSETQRNKGNFPGRFSGRQFSNSRSEMNVSTLELGDSALYLCASSLAQRQGGEQYFGPGTRLTVT.

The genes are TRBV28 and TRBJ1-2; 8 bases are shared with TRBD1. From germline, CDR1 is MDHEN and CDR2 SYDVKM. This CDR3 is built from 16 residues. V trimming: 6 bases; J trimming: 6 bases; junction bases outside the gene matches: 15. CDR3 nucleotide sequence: TGTGCCAGCAGCTCCCGACAGGGGCGGACTTTAAATGGCTACACCTTC. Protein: CASSSRQGRTLNGYTF.

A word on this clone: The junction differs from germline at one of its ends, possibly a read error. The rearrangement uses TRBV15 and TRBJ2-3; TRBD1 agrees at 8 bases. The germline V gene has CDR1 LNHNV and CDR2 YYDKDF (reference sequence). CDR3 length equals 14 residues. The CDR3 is CATSRDLEGQVPHF. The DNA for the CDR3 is TGTGCCACCAGCAGAGATCTTGAGGGACAGGTGCCCCATTTT.

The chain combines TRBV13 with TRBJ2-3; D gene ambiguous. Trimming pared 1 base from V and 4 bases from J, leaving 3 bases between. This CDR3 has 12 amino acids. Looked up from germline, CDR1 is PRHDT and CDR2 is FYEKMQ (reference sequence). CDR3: CASSLVSDTQYF. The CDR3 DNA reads TGTGCCAGCAGCTTAGTCTCAGATACGCAGTATTTT.

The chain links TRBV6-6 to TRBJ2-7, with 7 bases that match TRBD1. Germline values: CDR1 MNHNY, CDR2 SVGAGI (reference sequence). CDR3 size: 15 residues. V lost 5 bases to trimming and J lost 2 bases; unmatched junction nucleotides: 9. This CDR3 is CASSSRDSRTYEQYF. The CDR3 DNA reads TGTGCCAGCAGTAGCCGGGACAGCCGAACCTACGAGCAGTACTTC.

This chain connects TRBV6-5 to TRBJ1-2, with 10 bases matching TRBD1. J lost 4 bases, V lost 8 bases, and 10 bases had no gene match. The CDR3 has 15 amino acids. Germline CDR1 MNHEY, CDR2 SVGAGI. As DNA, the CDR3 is TGTGCCAGCGCACCGACAGGGGGCTCTGTCTATGGCTACACCTTC. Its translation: CASAPTGGSVYGYTF.